This TCR beta chain was obtained from a study of T cells in Graves' hyperthyroidism and ophthalmopathy. RNA transcripts yielded amplified TCR beta CDR3 regions. A set of HTBI primers served as the primers for a first-round RT-PCR of the TCR CDR3. MiXCR, applied by TCRdb to the multiplex PCR reads, yields one record per CDR3 protein. Among some 600,000 distinct CDR3 sequences listed, over 11% were seen once. Study-level findings and limits: Also found in blood were most expanded thyroid clonotypes above 0.001. Using 13 V-J features, a model discriminated ophthalmopathy from stable hyperthyroidism.

Patients were excluded for uncontrolled infection, other autoimmune disease, pregnancy or lactation. When hyperthyroidism was first diagnosed, the blood sample was taken, preceding any ophthalmopathy symptoms. This clonotype showed up many times. Its antigen is unidentified. The CDR3 length is 15 residues. Germline V CDR1 and CDR2: LGHDT, YNNKEL (reference sequence). Between the trimmed V and J ends, which lost 4 bases and 4 bases, there was a span of 13 bases. The chain joins TRBV3-1 to TRBJ1-4; D remains ambiguous. This TCR derives from a woman aged 30 to 39 with Graves' hyperthyroidism that later progressed to Graves' ophthalmopathy. Sequenced sample: blood. In DNA form, the CDR3 reads TGTGCCAGCAGCCTAGACGGAGGATTTAATGAAAAACTGTTTTTT. As protein: CASSLDGGFNEKLFF.